The 20 T cell receptor beta chains presented below share a single source sample, sequenced in a study of radiotherapy plus CTLA-4 blockade in lung cancer. The assay was immunoSEQ multiplex PCR, and TCRdb's table has in-frame clones only and misses some. Here the sample spans some 25,000 clones, 70% to 75% being singletons. Sequences were derived from peripheral blood, sampled from a patient treated with radiotherapy plus ipilimumab. The receptors were sampled from a human donor with non-small cell lung cancer whose response to radiotherapy plus ipilimumab could not be evaluated.

This clone has only a few counts. The chain is built from TRBV29-1 and TRBJ1-2; D call uncertain. CDR1 is SQVTM and CDR2 is ANQGSEA in the germline V gene. Between the trimmed V and J ends, which lost 4 bases and 6 bases, there was a span of 18 bases. The CDR3 consists of 14 residues. The CDR3 region has the DNA TGCAGCGTTGTTTGGCGGGGTTCTCCACATGGCTACACCTTC. This sequence encodes CSVVWRGSPHGYTF.

V and J are TRBV7-2 and TRBJ2-7; D gene ambiguous. Germline V lookup: CDR1 SGHTA, CDR2 FQGNSA. The CDR3 extends over 16 amino acids. With 5 bases removed from V and 3 bases from J, the gap between germline ends came to 20 bases. The CDR3: CASSTRRPVVIYEQYF. CDR3 coding DNA: TGTGCCAGCAGCACCCGCCGTCCGGTGGTAATCTACGAGCAGTACTTC.

V and J are TRBV27 and TRBJ2-7; a weak D match, TRBD2 (6 bases). The CDR3 loop spans 15 amino acids. V dropped 7 bases and J dropped 0 bases, with 16 bases sitting between them. Germline V CDR1 and CDR2: MNHEY, SMNVEV (reference sequence). The CDR3 region is CASKNAGRSSYEQYF. The DNA for the CDR3 is TGTGCCAGCAAAAACGCGGGGAGGAGCTCCTACGAGCAGTACTTC.

This clone showed up just a few times. The rearrangement uses TRBV6-5 and TRBJ2-5, with D possibly matching TRBD2 (7 bases). In germline, CDR1 is MNHEY, CDR2 SVGAGI. Trimming pared 4 bases from V and 3 bases from J, leaving 15 bases between. This CDR3 is 15 amino acids long. The CDR3 DNA reads TGTGCCAGCAGTTGGAGTGGGAGGGGGAAAGAGACCCAGTACTTC. Amino acids: CASSWSGRGKETQYF.

A note on this clone: Other DNA sequences in the sample encode the same CDR3. This chain joins TRBV10-3 and TRBJ1-1; D perhaps matches TRBD1 (5 bases). Germline CDR1 and CDR2: ENHRY and SYGVKD. Trimming left V 0 bases short and J 3 bases short, with 11 bases between. The CDR3 is 15 residues long. CDR3 loop: CAISESRGSDTEAFF. CDR3 in DNA: TGTGCCATCAGTGAGTCACGGGGGTCGGACACTGAAGCTTTCTTT.

The chain has TRBV15 and TRBJ2-7, with 9 bases aligning to TRBD1. V was clipped by 4 bases and J by 5 bases; unmatched bases: 12. Germline values: CDR1 LNHNV, CDR2 YYDKDF (reference sequence). The CDR3 extends over 16 amino acids. The CDR3, as DNA: TGTGCCACCAGCAAAACCTCTAACAGGGGGCAAAACGAGCAGTACTTC. This gives the protein CATSKTSNRGQNEQYF.

The chain has TRBV28 and TRBJ2-2; a weak D match, TRBD2 (7 bases). Germline V gene sequence: CDR1 MDHEN, CDR2 SYDVKM. The V and J ends lost 10 bases and 4 bases respectively, with 25 bases between them. The CDR3 spans 17 residues. The DNA for the CDR3 is TGTGCCACTCACCCCCTTCGCGGGGGCGGTGGCACCGGGGAGCTGTTTTTT. Residues: CATHPLRGGGGTGELFF.

The V and J genes are TRBV2 and TRBJ2-5; 8 positions match TRBD2. This CDR3 comprises 14 residues. The V gene end was trimmed by 1 base and the J gene end by 5 bases; junction bases not matched to a gene: 3. The germline V gene encodes CDR1 SNHLY and CDR2 FYNNEI. The CDR3 spells CASSEVAGSETQYF. The DNA of the CDR3 is TGTGCCAGCAGTGAAGTAGCGGGAAGTGAGACCCAGTACTTC.

In nucleotides, the CDR3 is TGTGCCAGCAGTGCTGTCGCGGGAGGACACTACAATGAGCAGTTCTTC. Residues: CASSAVAGGHYNEQFF. This chain uses TRBV27 with TRBJ2-1; 8 bases agree with TRBD2. Germline CDR1 and CDR2: MNHEY and SMNVEV (reference sequence). There are 16 residues in the CDR3. The trim removed 5 bases at V and 3 bases at J, leaving 9 bases unmatched.

The V call is TRBV18, the J call TRBJ2-7, with 12 bases aligning to TRBD2. Germline loops: CDR1 KGHSH, CDR2 LQKENI. The CDR3 has 17 residues. Losses at the gene ends were 4 bases for V and 6 bases for J; bases not matched to a gene: 13. The CDR3 nucleotides are TGTGCCAGCTCACTAACCCCTCCGACTAGCGGGAGTTCCGAGCAGTACTTC. It codes for CASSLTPPTSGSSEQYF.

This chain's CDR3 is CASSILYGYTF. The DNA of the CDR3 is TGTGCCAGCAGCATTCTCTATGGCTACACCTTC. V usage is TRBV7-9 and J usage is TRBJ1-2; no clear D gene. The ends were cut back, 5 bases at V and 4 bases at J, with 5 bases in the middle. This CDR3 has 11 amino acids. Germline V gives CDR1 SEHNR, CDR2 FQNEAQ (reference sequence).

V usage is TRBV6-1 and J usage is TRBJ2-1; D is undetermined. V dropped 3 bases and J dropped 4 bases, with 10 bases sitting between them. CDR1 is MNHNS and CDR2 is SASEGT in the germline V gene. The CDR3 runs 14 residues. As DNA, the CDR3 is TGTGCCAGCAGTGATCAGGCCGAGTACAATGAGCAGTTCTTC. It translates to CASSDQAEYNEQFF.

J is TRBJ2-7 and V is TRBV2; D is unresolved. The CDR3 totals 18 residues. CDR1 SNHLY and CDR2 FYNNEI come from the germline V gene. V shed 2 bases and J shed 4 bases, with 24 bases lying between them. Written as DNA, the CDR3 is TGTGCCAGCAGTGAAAGCAAGTCGTCAGGCCATAGAGTTTACGAGCAGTACTTC. Protein: CASSESKSSGHRVYEQYF.

The rearrangement links TRBV29-1 to TRBJ2-4, with TRBD2 matching over 14 bases. The V and J ends lost 6 bases and 8 bases, in that order; junction bases with no gene match: 9. CDR1 and CDR2 from the germline V gene are SQVTM and ANQGSEA. The CDR3 sequence is 15 residues long. The CDR3 region is CSVLGTSGSLDIQYF. In DNA form, the CDR3 reads TGCAGCGTCCTCGGGACTAGCGGGAGTTTGGACATTCAGTACTTC.

This chain uses TRBV6-5 with TRBJ2-2; possibly TRBD1 for D (6 bases). Looked up from germline, CDR1 is MNHEY and CDR2 is SVGAGI. There are 15 residues in the CDR3. V was clipped by 5 bases and J by 2 bases, with 12 bases between them. DNA for the CDR3: TGTGCCAGCAGTAACCACAGGGCAAACACCGGGGAGCTGTTTTTT. Residues: CASSNHRANTGELFF.

This chain joins TRBV14 and TRBJ1-1, with 8 bases fitting TRBD1. The CDR3 is made up of 16 amino acids. The V segment lost 4 bases and the J segment 3 bases; nucleotides outside the gene matches: 10. The germline gives CDR1 SGHDN, CDR2 FVKESK. The CDR3 region is CASSRLQTGVHTEAFF. The CDR3 region has the DNA TGTGCCAGCAGCCGTCTCCAGACAGGGGTTCACACTGAAGCTTTCTTT.

The chain recombines TRBV9 with TRBJ2-2; 7 nucleotides agree with TRBD2. CDR1 is SGDLS, CDR2 YYNGEE, per germline. V lost 4 bases, J lost 7 bases, and 16 bases stayed unmatched. CDR3 length: 17 amino acids. For the CDR3, the DNA is TGTGCCAGCAGCCCGGGTCGGGCGGGAGTGAATCACGGGGAGCTGTTTTTT. Amino acid sequence: CASSPGRAGVNHGELFF.

The chain employs TRBV29-1 and TRBJ2-5; possible D gene TRBD2, 6 bases. The ends were cut back, 3 bases at V and 5 bases at J, with 19 bases in the middle. The CDR3 totals 15 residues. Germline V gives CDR1 SQVTM, CDR2 ANQGSEA. The CDR3, as DNA: TGCAGCGTTGACATGCGCAGTTCCCGGGGGGAGACCCAGTACTTC. Residues: CSVDMRSSRGETQYF.

This chain joins TRBV28 and TRBJ2-2; 14 bases agree with TRBD2. The length of the CDR3 is 17 residues. V shed 0 bases and J 6 bases; nucleotides not matched to a gene: 3. Germline assignment: CDR1 MDHEN and CDR2 SYDVKM. CDR3 residues: CASSLWRLAGGPGELFF. The DNA of the CDR3 is TGTGCCAGCAGTTTATGGAGACTAGCGGGAGGGCCCGGGGAGCTGTTTTTT.

The chain carries TRBV9 and TRBJ2-7; possibly TRBD2 for D (5 bases). Germline CDR1 is SGDLS and CDR2 is YYNGEE. The CDR3 covers 12 residues. V gave up 4 bases and J gave up 2 bases, with 7 bases separating them. The CDR3: CASSPGAYEQYF. In DNA form, the CDR3 reads TGTGCCAGCAGCCCCGGGGCCTACGAGCAGTACTTC.